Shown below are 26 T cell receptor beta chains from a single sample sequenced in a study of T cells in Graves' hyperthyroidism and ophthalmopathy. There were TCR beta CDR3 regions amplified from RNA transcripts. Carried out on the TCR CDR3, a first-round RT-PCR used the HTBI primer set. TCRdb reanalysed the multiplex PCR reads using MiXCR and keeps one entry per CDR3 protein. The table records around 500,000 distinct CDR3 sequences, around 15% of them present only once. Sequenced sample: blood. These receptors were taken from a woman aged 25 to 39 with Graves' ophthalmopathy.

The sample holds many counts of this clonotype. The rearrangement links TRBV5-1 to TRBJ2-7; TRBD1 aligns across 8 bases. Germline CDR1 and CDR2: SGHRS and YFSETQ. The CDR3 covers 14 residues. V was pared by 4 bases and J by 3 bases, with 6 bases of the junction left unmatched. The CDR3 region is CASSPRTGNYEQYF. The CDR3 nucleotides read TGCGCCAGCAGCCCCCGGACAGGGAACTACGAGCAGTACTTC.

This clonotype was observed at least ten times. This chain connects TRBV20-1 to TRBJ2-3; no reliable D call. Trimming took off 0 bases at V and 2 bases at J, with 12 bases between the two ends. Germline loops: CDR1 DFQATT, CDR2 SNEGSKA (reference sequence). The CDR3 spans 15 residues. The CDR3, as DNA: TGCAGTGCTAGAGATCTCAAGGGTCACACAGATACGCAGTATTTT. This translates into CSARDLKGHTDTQYF.

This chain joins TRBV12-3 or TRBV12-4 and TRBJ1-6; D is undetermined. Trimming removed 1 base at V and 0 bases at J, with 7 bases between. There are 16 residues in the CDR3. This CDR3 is CASSLGGNSYNSPLHF. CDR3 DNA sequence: TGTGCCAGCAGTTTAGGGGGAAACTCCTATAATTCACCCCTCCACTTT.

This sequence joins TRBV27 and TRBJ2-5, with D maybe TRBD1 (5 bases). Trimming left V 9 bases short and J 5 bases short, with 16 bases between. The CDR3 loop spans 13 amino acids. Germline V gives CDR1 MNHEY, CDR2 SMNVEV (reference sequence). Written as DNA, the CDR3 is TGTGCCAGTCAGGGCTTCCGTGGGGAGACCCAGTACTTC. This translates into CASQGFRGETQYF.

CDR3 in amino acids: CSARQERAGELFF. As DNA, the CDR3 is TGCAGTGCTAGGCAGGAGAGAGCCGGGGAGCTGTTTTTT. The chain joins TRBV20-1 to TRBJ2-2, with D unresolved. The CDR3 is 13 amino acids. The V gene's germline CDR1 is DFQATT and CDR2 SNEGSKA (reference sequence). V was trimmed by 3 bases and J by 6 bases, leaving 11 bases between them.

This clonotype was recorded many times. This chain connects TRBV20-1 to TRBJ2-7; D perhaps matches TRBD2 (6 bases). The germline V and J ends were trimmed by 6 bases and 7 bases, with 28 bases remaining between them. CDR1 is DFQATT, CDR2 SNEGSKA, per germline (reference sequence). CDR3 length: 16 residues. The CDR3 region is CSAELRPGLISGEQYF. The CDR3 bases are TGCAGTGCCGAGCTGAGACCGGGACTCATTTCGGGGGAGCAGTACTTC.

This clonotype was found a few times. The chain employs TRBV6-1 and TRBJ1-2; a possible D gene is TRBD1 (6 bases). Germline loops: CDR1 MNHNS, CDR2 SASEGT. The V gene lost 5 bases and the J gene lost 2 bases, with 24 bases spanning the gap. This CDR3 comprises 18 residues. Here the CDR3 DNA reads TGTGCCAGCAGTACTCTTACTGGGGACTGGGGGCGAAACTATGGCTACACCTTC. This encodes CASSTLTGDWGRNYGYTF.

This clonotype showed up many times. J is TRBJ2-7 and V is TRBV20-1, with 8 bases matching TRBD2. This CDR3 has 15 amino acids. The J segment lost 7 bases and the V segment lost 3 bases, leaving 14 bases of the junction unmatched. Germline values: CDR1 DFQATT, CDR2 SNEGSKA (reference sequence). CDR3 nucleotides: TGCAGTGCTAGGGCGAGGAGCGGGAGAGATAGGGAGCAGTACTTC. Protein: CSARARSGRDREQYF.

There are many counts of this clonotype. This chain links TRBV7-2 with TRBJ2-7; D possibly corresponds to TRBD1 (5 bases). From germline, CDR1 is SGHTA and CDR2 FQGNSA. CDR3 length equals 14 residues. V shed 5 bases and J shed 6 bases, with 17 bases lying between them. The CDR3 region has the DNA TGTGCCAGCAGCCGAGATTATGCAGGGCTCGAGCAGTACTTC. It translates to CASSRDYAGLEQYF.

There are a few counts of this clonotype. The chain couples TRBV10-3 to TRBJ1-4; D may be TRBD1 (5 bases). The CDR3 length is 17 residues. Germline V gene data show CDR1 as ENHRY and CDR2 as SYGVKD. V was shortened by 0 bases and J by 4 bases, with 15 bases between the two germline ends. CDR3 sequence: CAISESRPGLGNEKLFF. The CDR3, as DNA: TGTGCCATCAGTGAGTCAAGACCGGGACTGGGTAATGAAAAACTGTTTTTT.

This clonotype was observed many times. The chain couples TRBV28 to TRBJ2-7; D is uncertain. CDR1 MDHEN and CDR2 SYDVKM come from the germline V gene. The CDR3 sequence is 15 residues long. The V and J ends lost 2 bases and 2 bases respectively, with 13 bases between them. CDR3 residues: CASSLSPGLTYEQYF. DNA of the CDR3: TGTGCCAGCAGTTTAAGTCCTGGGCTAACCTACGAGCAGTACTTC.

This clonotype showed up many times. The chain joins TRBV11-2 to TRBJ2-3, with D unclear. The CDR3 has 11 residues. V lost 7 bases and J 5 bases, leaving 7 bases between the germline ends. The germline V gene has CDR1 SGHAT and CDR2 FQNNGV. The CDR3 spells CASTSRDTQYF. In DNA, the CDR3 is TGTGCCAGCACCAGTCGAGATACGCAGTATTTT. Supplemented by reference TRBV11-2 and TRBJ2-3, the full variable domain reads EAGVAQSPRYKIIEKRQSVAFWCNPISGHATLYWYQQILGQGPKLLIQFQNNGVVDDSQLPKDRFSAERLKGVDSTLKIQPAKLEDSAVYLCASTSRDTQYFGPGTRLTVL.

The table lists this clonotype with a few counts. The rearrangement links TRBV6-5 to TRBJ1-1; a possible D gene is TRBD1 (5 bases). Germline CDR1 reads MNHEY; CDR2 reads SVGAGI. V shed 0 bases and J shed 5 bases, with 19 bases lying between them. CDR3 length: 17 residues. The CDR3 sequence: CASSYSRGGRTLTEAFF. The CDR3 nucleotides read TGTGCCAGCAGTTACTCCCGGGGGGGACGGACTTTGACTGAAGCTTTCTTT.

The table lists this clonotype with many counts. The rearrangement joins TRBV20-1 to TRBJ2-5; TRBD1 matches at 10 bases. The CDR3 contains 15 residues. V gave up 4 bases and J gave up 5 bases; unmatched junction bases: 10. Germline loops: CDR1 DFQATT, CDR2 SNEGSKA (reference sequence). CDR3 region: CSAKRGTGAIETQYF. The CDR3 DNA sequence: TGCAGTGCTAAGAGAGGGACAGGGGCCATCGAGACCCAGTACTTC.

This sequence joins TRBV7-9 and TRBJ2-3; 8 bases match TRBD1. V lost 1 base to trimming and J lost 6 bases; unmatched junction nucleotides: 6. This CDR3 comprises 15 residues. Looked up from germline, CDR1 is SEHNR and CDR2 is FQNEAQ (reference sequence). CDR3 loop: CASSLDPGQEDTQYF. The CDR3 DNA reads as TGTGCCAGCAGCTTAGACCCGGGACAGGAGGATACGCAGTATTTT.

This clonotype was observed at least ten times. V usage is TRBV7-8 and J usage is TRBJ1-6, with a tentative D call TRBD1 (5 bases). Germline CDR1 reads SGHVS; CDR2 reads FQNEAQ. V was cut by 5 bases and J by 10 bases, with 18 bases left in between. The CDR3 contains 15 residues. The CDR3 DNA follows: TGTGCCAGCAGCCAGATGGACACTCGGTACTCACCCCTCCACTTT. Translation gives CASSQMDTRYSPLHF.

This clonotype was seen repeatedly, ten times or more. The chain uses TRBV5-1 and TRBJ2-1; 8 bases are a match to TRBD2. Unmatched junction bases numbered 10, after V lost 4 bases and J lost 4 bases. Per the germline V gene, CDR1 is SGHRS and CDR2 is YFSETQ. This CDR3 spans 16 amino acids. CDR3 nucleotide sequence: TGCGCCAGCAGCCCAACTAGCGGAGGGAAGTACAATGAGCAGTTCTTC. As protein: CASSPTSGGKYNEQFF.

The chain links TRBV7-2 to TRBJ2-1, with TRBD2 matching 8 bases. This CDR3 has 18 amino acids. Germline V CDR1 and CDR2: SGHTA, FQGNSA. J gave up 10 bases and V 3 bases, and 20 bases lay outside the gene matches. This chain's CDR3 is CASSLGLGQSGTLREQFF. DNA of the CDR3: TGTGCCAGCAGCTTGGGACTAGGTCAGTCTGGGACTCTTCGCGAGCAGTTCTTC. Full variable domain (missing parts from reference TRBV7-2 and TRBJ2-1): GAGVSQSPSNKVTEKGKDVELRCDPISGHTALYWYRQSLGQGLEFLIYFQGNSAPDKSGLPSDRFSAERTGGSVSTLTIQRTQQEDSAVYLCASSLGLGQSGTLREQFFGPGTRLTVL.

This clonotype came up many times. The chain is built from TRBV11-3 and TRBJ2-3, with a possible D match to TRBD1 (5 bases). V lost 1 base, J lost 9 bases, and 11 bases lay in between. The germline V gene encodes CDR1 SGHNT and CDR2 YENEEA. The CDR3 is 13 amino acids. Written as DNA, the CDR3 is TGTGCCAGCAGCTTAGGGACGCAGGGAACGCAGTATTTT. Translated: CASSLGTQGTQYF.

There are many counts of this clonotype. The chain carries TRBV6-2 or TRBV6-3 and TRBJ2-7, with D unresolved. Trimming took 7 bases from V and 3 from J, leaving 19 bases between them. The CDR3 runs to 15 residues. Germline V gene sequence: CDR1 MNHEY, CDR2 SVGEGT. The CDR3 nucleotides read TGTGCCAGCAATTCCGAGGAAAACTACTACTACGAGCAGTACTTC. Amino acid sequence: CASNSEENYYYEQYF.

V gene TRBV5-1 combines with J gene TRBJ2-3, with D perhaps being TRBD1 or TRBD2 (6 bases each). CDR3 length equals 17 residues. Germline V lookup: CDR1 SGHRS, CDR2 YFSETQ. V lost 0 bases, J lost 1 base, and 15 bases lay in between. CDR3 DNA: TGCGCCAGCAGCTTGGTAGGGGGGCGTCCCGGCACAGATACGCAGTATTTT. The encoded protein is CASSLVGGRPGTDTQYF.

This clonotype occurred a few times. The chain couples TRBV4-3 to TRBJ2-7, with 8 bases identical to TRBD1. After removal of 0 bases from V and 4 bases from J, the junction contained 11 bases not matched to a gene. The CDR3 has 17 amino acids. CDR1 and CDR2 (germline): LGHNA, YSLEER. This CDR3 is CASSQDFQGAGIYEQYF. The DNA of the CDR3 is TGCGCCAGCAGCCAAGATTTCCAGGGGGCTGGTATATACGAGCAGTACTTC.

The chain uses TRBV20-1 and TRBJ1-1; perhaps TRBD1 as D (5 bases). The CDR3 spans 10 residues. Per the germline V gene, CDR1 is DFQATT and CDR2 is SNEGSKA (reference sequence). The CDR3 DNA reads TGCAGCGTGGTCTGGGGCGTAGCTTTCTTT. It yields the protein CSVVWGVAFF.

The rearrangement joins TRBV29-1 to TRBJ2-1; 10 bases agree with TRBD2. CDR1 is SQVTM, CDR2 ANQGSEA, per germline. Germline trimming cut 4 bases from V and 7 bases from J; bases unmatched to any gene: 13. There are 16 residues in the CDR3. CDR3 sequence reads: CSVGGRLAGVSNEQFF. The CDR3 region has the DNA TGCAGCGTTGGAGGTCGGCTAGCGGGAGTTTCAAATGAGCAGTTCTTC.

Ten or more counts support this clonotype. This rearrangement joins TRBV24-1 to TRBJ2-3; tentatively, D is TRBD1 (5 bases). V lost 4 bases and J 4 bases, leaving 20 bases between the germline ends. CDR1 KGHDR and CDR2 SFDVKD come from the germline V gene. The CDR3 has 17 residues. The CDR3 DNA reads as TGTGCCACCAGTGACCGAACGATTCGGACATCCCCAGATACGCAGTATTTT. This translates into CATSDRTIRTSPDTQYF.

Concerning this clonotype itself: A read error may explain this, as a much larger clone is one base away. The CDR3 loop reads CASSSGTRSTDTQYF. Here the CDR3 DNA reads TGTGCCAGCAGTTCCGGGACAAGAAGCACAGATACGCAGTATTTT. The chain joins TRBV6-5 to TRBJ2-3; TRBD1 is a possible D gene (6 bases). Trimming pared 4 bases from V and 0 bases from J, leaving 11 bases between. The CDR3 has 15 amino acids. CDR1 and CDR2 (germline): MNHEY, SVGAGI.